This T cell receptor (beta chain) originates from a study of T cell responses to AZD1222 COVID-19 vaccine. Study conclusions and caveats: The donors showed a predominance of white British ancestry and of females, with possible underestimation of clonal diversity. In all cases, repertoires were sampled only after the peak T cell response. Seropositive status at baseline applied to only six AZD1222 recipients.

V was cut by 5 bases and J by 4 bases, with 14 bases left in between. CDR3 size: 14 residues. Per germline, CDR1 SGHAT and CDR2 FQNNGV. The data were produced by immunoSEQ multiplex PCR, yet TCRdb's version contains in-frame clones alone and is incomplete. The data show about 150,000 clones, with 88% seen just once and around 3.2% held by the top ten. Remarks on this clone: What it recognizes is unknown.

The TCR was taken from an adult in good health. The sample consisted of peripheral blood, taken on day 0 of AZD1222 vaccination. V and J are TRBV11-2 and TRBJ1-2; maybe TRBD1 (5 bases). The CDR3 is CASSHPTGTYGYTF. As DNA, the CDR3 is TGTGCCAGCAGCCACCCGACGGGGACCTATGGCTACACCTTC.